The 5 T cell receptor beta chains below all came from one sample that was sequenced in a study of T cell changes during pregnancy in multiple sclerosis. Assay used: immunoSEQ multiplex PCR; TCRdb lists only in-frame clones, some missing. The sample gives about 42,000 clones, around 84% of which show up once; about 0.64% is in the top ten. The specimen comprised CD4+ T cells from peripheral blood mononuclear cells, sampled before pregnancy. The source is a female donor with multiple sclerosis, enrolled in a pregnancy study.

This rearrangement joins TRBV21-1 to TRBJ2-7; the table's D gene call, TRBD1, was not cross checked with the DNA. TRBV21-1 is assigned pseudogene status. The CDR3 is 17 residues long. The CDR3, as DNA: TGTGCCAGCAGCAAAGAACAGGCCAGGGGATTATTCTACGAGCAGTACTTC. It is translated as CASSKEQARGLFYEQYF.

The chain is built from TRBV10-3 and TRBJ2-3; 8 positions agree with TRBD2. The J segment lost 1 base and the V segment lost 2 bases, leaving 2 bases of the junction unmatched. The CDR3 is 15 residues long. Per germline, CDR1 ENHRY and CDR2 SYGVKD. The CDR3 protein is CAISERGLGTDTQYF. CDR3 bases: TGTGCCATCAGTGAGCGGGGACTAGGCACAGATACGCAGTATTTT.

The chain is built from TRBV6-1 and TRBJ1-4; D possibly corresponds to TRBD1 (6 bases). Between the trimmed V and J ends, which lost 6 bases and 8 bases, there was a span of 19 bases. This CDR3 has 15 residues. Germline-derived CDR1 and CDR2 are MNHNS and SASEGT. CDR3 DNA: TGTGCCAGCAGGCCCCTAGGGGGATCGGGGGAAAAACTGTTTTTT. This sequence encodes CASRPLGGSGEKLFF.

The chain employs TRBV27 and TRBJ1-5; the D is unclear. Trimming took off 0 bases at V and 3 bases at J, with 15 bases between the two ends. Germline V CDR1 and CDR2: MNHEY, SMNVEV (reference sequence). This CDR3 region has 17 residues. This CDR3 reads CASSLSGRSMPNQPQHF. DNA of the CDR3: TGTGCCAGCAGTTTATCGGGCCGATCAATGCCCAATCAGCCCCAGCATTTT.

This chain's CDR3 is CASSQDLGGAGQPQHF. CDR3 DNA: TGCGCCAGCAGCCAAGATCTGGGGGGGGCGGGTCAGCCCCAGCATTTT. The J gene is TRBJ1-5, the V gene TRBV4-3; D may be TRBD1 (6 bases). Germline V gene data show CDR1 as LGHNA and CDR2 as YSLEER. This CDR3 comprises 16 residues. The V end was cut by 0 bases, the J end by 6 bases, with 15 bases between.